These 29 T cell receptor beta chains were sequenced from one sample in a study of T cell responses to AZD1222 COVID-19 vaccine. Generated by immunoSEQ multiplex PCR, the TCRdb table keeps only in-frame clones and is missing some. Of about 95,000 clones listed, 85% to 90% are singletons. Material: peripheral blood, obtained on day 0 of AZD1222 vaccination. Every receptor here comes from an adult in good health.

V usage is TRBV6-5 and J usage is TRBJ1-4, with D unclear. This CDR3 comprises 15 residues. Germline V CDR1 and CDR2: MNHEY, SVGAGI. V was pared by 0 bases and J by 7 bases, with 12 bases between. CDR3 nucleotides: TGTGCCAGCAGTTACTCTTTTGCCGGGCGTGAAAAACTGTTTTTT. It specifies CASSYSFAGREKLFF.

This chain uses TRBV9 with TRBJ2-1, with 7 bases lining up with TRBD1. J was trimmed by 8 bases and V by 2 bases; bases with no gene match: 10. Germline V gene data show CDR1 as SGDLS and CDR2 as YYNGEE. The CDR3 contains 15 residues. CDR3 region: CASSVGTAPRDEQFF. CDR3 sequence (DNA): TGTGCCAGCAGCGTGGGGACAGCTCCAAGGGATGAGCAGTTCTTC.

V usage is TRBV6-5 and J usage is TRBJ1-1; 9 nucleotides align to TRBD1. V gave up 4 bases and J gave up 10 bases; unmatched junction bases: 4. The V gene's germline CDR1 is MNHEY and CDR2 SVGAGI. This CDR3 has 12 residues. The CDR3, as DNA: TGTGCCAGCAGTTCCCCGGGACAGGGAGCTTTCTTT. This encodes CASSSPGQGAFF.

This clone was counted between two and nine times. CDR3 loop: CSVRQGGDYGYTF. CDR3 coding DNA: TGCAGCGTAAGACAGGGCGGTGACTATGGCTACACCTTC. The genes are TRBV29-1 and TRBJ1-2; 7 nucleotides align to TRBD1. Germline V CDR1 and CDR2: SQVTM, ANQGSEA. The CDR3 length is 13 residues. The trim removed 6 bases at V and 3 bases at J, leaving 7 bases unmatched.

This chain links TRBV13 with TRBJ1-2; the match to TRBD1 covers 9 bases. This CDR3 is built from 16 residues. V trimming: 5 bases; J trimming: 4 bases; junction bases outside the gene matches: 11. In germline, CDR1 is PRHDT, CDR2 FYEKMQ (reference sequence). The DNA of the CDR3 is TGTGCCAGCAGCCTGCACCGGGACAGGGTAGTCTATGGCTACACCTTC. It is translated as CASSLHRDRVVYGYTF.

This rearrangement joins TRBV19 to TRBJ2-1; 7 bases match TRBD2. J lost 2 bases, V lost 4 bases, and 5 bases had no gene match. This CDR3 comprises 15 residues. Per the germline V gene, CDR1 is LNHDA and CDR2 is SQIVND (reference sequence). The CDR3, as DNA: TGTGCCAGTAGTAGGGCGGGGGTTCCCTACAATGAGCAGTTCTTC. Translation gives CASSRAGVPYNEQFF.

V usage is TRBV6-5 and J usage is TRBJ2-3, with D possibly being TRBD1 (6 bases). Germline CDR1 reads MNHEY; CDR2 reads SVGAGI. V was cut by 4 bases and J by 2 bases, with 13 bases left in between. This CDR3 comprises 15 residues. The CDR3 spells CASSLPGHTTDTQYF. The CDR3 DNA reads as TGTGCCAGCAGTTTGCCGGGACACACCACAGATACGCAGTATTTT.

The rearrangement links TRBV3-1 (or the pseudogene TRBV3-2) to TRBJ2-2; maybe TRBD2 (6 bases). CDR3 length equals 19 residues. Germline V gene lookup returns CDR1 LGHDT and CDR2 YNNKEL (reference sequence). Trimming removed 1 base from V and 1 base from J, with 19 bases in between. The CDR3 nucleotides are TGTGCCAGCAGCCAAGTCCTTGCCGTCGGGAGACAGAACACCGGGGAGCTGTTTTTT. This encodes CASSQVLAVGRQNTGELFF.

This sequence joins TRBV12-3 or TRBV12-4 and TRBJ1-5; the D is unclear. This CDR3 has 11 amino acids. V lost 3 bases and J lost 5, with 2 bases in between. This CDR3 is CASSLDQPQHF. The CDR3 nucleotides read TGTGCCAGCAGTTTGGATCAGCCCCAGCATTTT.

The V call is TRBV6-1, the J call TRBJ1-3; 10 bases line up with TRBD1. Per germline, CDR1 MNHNS and CDR2 SASEGT. The CDR3 has 15 residues. The V gene end was trimmed by 1 base and the J gene end by 4 bases; junction bases not matched to a gene: 1. The CDR3 loop is CASSEGTGGGNTIYF. The CDR3 nucleotides read TGTGCCAGCAGTGAAGGGACAGGGGGAGGAAACACCATATATTTT.

The chain carries TRBV28 and TRBJ1-1; TRBD1 matches 8 bases. V shed 3 bases and J 4 bases; nucleotides not matched to a gene: 4. Per the germline V gene, CDR1 is MDHEN and CDR2 is SYDVKM. The CDR3 sequence is 14 residues long. The CDR3 DNA sequence: TGTGCCAGCAGTTTTCGGACAGGGACCACTGAAGCTTTCTTT. Amino acid sequence: CASSFRTGTTEAFF.

This chain joins TRBV24-1 and TRBJ2-3; perhaps D is TRBD1 or TRBD2 (6 bases each). V lost 4 bases and J lost 4, with 14 bases in between. Germline CDR1 reads KGHDR; CDR2 reads SFDVKD. This CDR3 has 15 residues. The CDR3 here is CATSEGGGPADTQYF. CDR3 DNA sequence: TGTGCCACCAGTGAAGGAGGGGGGCCTGCAGATACGCAGTATTTT.

The chain has TRBV3-1 (or the pseudogene TRBV3-2) and TRBJ1-6, with D possibly matching TRBD1 (6 bases). V was trimmed by 4 bases and J by 4 bases, leaving 11 bases between them. CDR3 size: 15 residues. Germline CDR1 LGHDT, CDR2 YNNKEL (reference sequence). CDR3 in amino acids: CASSLYRAYNSPLHF. The CDR3 nucleotides read TGTGCCAGCAGCCTATACAGGGCATATAATTCACCCCTCCACTTT.

The chain recombines TRBV2 with TRBJ1-4; maybe TRBD1 (6 bases). This CDR3 comprises 15 residues. Germline CDR1 SNHLY, CDR2 FYNNEI. V was cut by 6 bases and J by 5 bases, with 16 bases left in between. CDR3 sequence: CASRAMGGANEKLFF. The CDR3 nucleotides read TGTGCCAGCAGGGCCATGGGGGGGGCGAATGAAAAACTGTTTTTT.

V gene TRBV25-1 combines with J gene TRBJ2-6, with 9 nucleotides matching TRBD1. The junction had 9 bases not matched to a gene; V was cut back by 2 bases and J by 4 bases. CDR1 is MGHDK and CDR2 is SYGVNS in the germline V gene. The CDR3 has 18 residues. The CDR3 sequence: CASSERGGGTGGANVLTF. CDR3 DNA sequence: TGTGCCAGCAGTGAAAGAGGCGGCGGGACAGGGGGGGCCAACGTCCTGACTTTC.

The chain uses TRBV6-5 and TRBJ1-5; 7 bases line up with TRBD1. J gave up 6 bases and V 5 bases, and 4 bases lay outside the gene matches. Germline values: CDR1 MNHEY, CDR2 SVGAGI. The CDR3 runs to 13 residues. The CDR3 nucleotides read TGTGCCAGCAGTACCGGGACAGCTCAGCCCCAGCATTTT. It is translated as CASSTGTAQPQHF.

CDR3 sequence (DNA): TGTGCCACCAGTGAGGCCGGGACAGGGGACACCGGGGAGCTGTTTTTT. The encoded protein is CATSEAGTGDTGELFF. The gene calls are TRBV24-1 and TRBJ2-2, with 10 bases lining up with TRBD1. Germline trimming cut 4 bases from V and 3 bases from J; bases unmatched to any gene: 4. This CDR3 spans 16 amino acids. Looked up from germline, CDR1 is KGHDR and CDR2 is SFDVKD.

The rearrangement uses TRBV6-5 and TRBJ2-1; 9 bases line up with TRBD1. Germline assignment: CDR1 MNHEY and CDR2 SVGAGI. Losses at the gene ends were 7 bases for V and 6 bases for J; bases not matched to a gene: 7. The CDR3 covers 14 residues. The CDR3 nucleotides read TGTGCCAGCATCAAGAACAGGGGGCTCAATGAGCAGTTCTTC. It yields the protein CASIKNRGLNEQFF.

V usage is TRBV7-2 and J usage is TRBJ2-7; no clear D gene. The V end was cut by 1 base, the J end by 0 bases, with 13 bases between. Germline V gives CDR1 SGHTA, CDR2 FQGNSA. This CDR3 has 16 amino acids. CDR3 sequence reads: CASSLDYAGSSYEQYF. In DNA form, the CDR3 reads TGTGCCAGCAGCTTAGATTACGCAGGTAGCTCCTACGAGCAGTACTTC.

The rearrangement uses TRBV5-4 and TRBJ1-6, with D perhaps matching TRBD1 (6 bases). This CDR3 is 14 amino acids long. The germline gives CDR1 SGHNT, CDR2 YYREEE (reference sequence). V shed 0 bases and J shed 7 bases, with 8 bases lying between them. DNA for the CDR3: TGTGCCAGCAGCTTGGACAGGGCGAATTCACCCCTCCACTTT. This translates into CASSLDRANSPLHF.

In its sample, this clone was seen many times. This rearrangement joins TRBV9 to TRBJ2-3, with unresolved D. V gave up 0 bases and J gave up 4 bases, with 12 bases separating them. Germline V gives CDR1 SGDLS, CDR2 YYNGEE. CDR3 length equals 15 residues. The CDR3 DNA is TGTGCCAGCAGCGTAGGGGGTACTGTCTCAGATACGCAGTATTTT. As protein: CASSVGGTVSDTQYF.

J is TRBJ1-1 and V is TRBV7-6; D not resolved. V lost 8 bases to trimming and J lost 11 bases, with 24 bases between them. The CDR3 has 14 amino acids. Germline values: CDR1 SGHVS, CDR2 FNYEAQ. This CDR3 reads CASRHEEGGVRAFF. CDR3 in DNA: TGTGCCAGCCGGCACGAGGAGGGAGGAGTACGGGCTTTCTTT. The whole variable domain, remainder taken from reference TRBV7-6 and TRBJ1-1, is GAGVSQSPRYKVTKRGQDVALRCDPISGHVSLYWYRQALGQGPEFLTYFNYEAQQDKSGLPNDRFSAERPEGSISTLTIQRTEQRDSAMYRCASRHEEGGVRAFFGQGTRLTVV.

CDR3 region: CASRYSGTSYEQYF. DNA for the CDR3: TGTGCCAGTCGGTATAGCGGGACCTCCTACGAGCAGTACTTC. The chain uses TRBV19 and TRBJ2-7; 8 nucleotides line up with TRBD2. CDR3 length equals 14 residues. Trimming cost V 8 bases and J 0 bases; bases outside gene matches: 6. Germline assignment: CDR1 LNHDA and CDR2 SQIVND (reference sequence).

The chain employs TRBV10-3 and TRBJ1-1, with D possibly TRBD1 on 5 matching bases. This CDR3 has 15 residues. Trimming stripped 4 bases from V and 3 bases from J, with 15 bases between. Germline assignment: CDR1 ENHRY and CDR2 SYGVKD. The DNA for the CDR3 is TGTGCCATCAGTGGGTGGGACCCAGGGCACACTGAAGCTTTCTTT. The encoded protein is CAISGWDPGHTEAFF.

About this clone itself: At one end, the junction sequence differs from germline, possibly due to a read error. The chain is built from TRBV12-3 or TRBV12-4 and TRBJ1-1; D is ambiguous. The CDR3 totals 12 residues. The CDR3 DNA sequence: TGTGCCAGCAGTATAGCCGACACTGAAGCTTTCTTT. As protein: CASSIADTEAFF.

The V call is TRBV9, the J call TRBJ1-1; D gene unclear. Germline-derived CDR1 and CDR2 are SGDLS and YYNGEE. V was pared by 1 base and J by 4 bases, with 14 bases between. This CDR3 contains 15 residues. Here the CDR3 DNA reads TGTGCCAGCAGCGTAAGGCCGGGCCCGGGCACTGAAGCTTTCTTT. Translated: CASSVRPGPGTEAFF. Supplemented by reference TRBV9 and TRBJ1-1, the full variable domain reads DSGVTQTPKHLITATGQRVTLRCSPRSGDLSVYWYQQSLDQGLQFLIQYYNGEERAKGNILERFSAQQFPDLHSELNLSSLELGDSALYFCASSVRPGPGTEAFFGQGTRLTVV.

A single count supports this clone. This sequence joins TRBV10-3 and TRBJ2-2, with D perhaps given as TRBD1 or TRBD2 (5 bases each). Germline V gives CDR1 ENHRY, CDR2 SYGVKD. V was shortened by 4 bases and J by 2 bases, with 8 bases between the two germline ends. The CDR3 runs 14 residues. CDR3 sequence (DNA): TGTGCCATCAGTGTGGGGACCAACACCGGGGAGCTGTTTTTT. As protein: CAISVGTNTGELFF.

The chain carries TRBV6-1 and TRBJ2-6; D remains ambiguous. The CDR3 covers 14 residues. Germline V lookup: CDR1 MNHNS, CDR2 SASEGT. Trimming took 2 bases from V and 0 from J, leaving 2 bases between them. This chain's CDR3 is CASSELSGANVLTF. The DNA of the CDR3 is TGTGCCAGCAGTGAACTCTCTGGGGCCAACGTCCTGACTTTC.

The chain couples TRBV5-6 to TRBJ2-5; tentative D call: TRBD1 (6 bases). The CDR3 sequence is 18 residues long. Germline V gene lookup returns CDR1 SGHDT and CDR2 YYEEEE. Trimming pared 4 bases from V and 2 bases from J, leaving 24 bases between. In DNA form, the CDR3 reads TGTGCCAGCAGCCCTCGGGCATGGGACATAGCGTTGCAAGAGACCCAGTACTTC. Protein sequence: CASSPRAWDIALQETQYF.